The clone carrying this T cell receptor (beta chain) was picked up many times. These data originate in a study of CD8+CD57+ T cells in acquired aplastic anemia. Template material for TCR beta VDJ and CDR3 profiling consisted of genomic DNA. Using its own MiXCR run on the reads, TCRdb lists one record per CDR3 protein. The sample comprises approximately 190,000 distinct CDR3 sequences, 48% of which are singletons, and around a tenth rests with the top ten. CDR3 length equals 15 residues. Germline CDR1 LNHDA, CDR2 SQIVND (reference sequence). The ends were cut back, 6 bases at V and 1 base at J, with 13 bases in the middle. The sequenced patients had an expansion of CD8+CD57+ cells seen by flow cytometry.

The V call is TRBV19, the J call TRBJ2-1, with a weak D call TRBD1 (5 bases). Sample: sorted CD4+, CD8+, or CD8+CD57+ T cells (not recorded which) from PBMCs. The sequence was obtained from a human donor with aplastic anemia. DNA for the CDR3: TGTGCCAGTAGATTAGGGGTTGGGTCCTACAATGAGCAGTTCTTC. It encodes CASRLGVGSYNEQFF.